This T cell receptor beta chain was observed in a study of blood T cell repertoires in COVID-19. Study at large: Researchers got acute and convalescent COVID-19 samples from the United States, Italy and Spain. From T cells, B-cell-depleted T cells, or PBMCs came the material, which was cDNA or gDNA.

Participant-reported clinical history was the basis for cohort assignment. Per the authors' pipeline: Reference gene primer amplification gave estimated nucleated cell counts. Repertoires were generated with immunoSEQ multiplex PCR, while TCRdb's copy carries only in-frame clones and drops some. V and J calls and clone size follow that table, whereas D and trimming were derived from the DNA. The sample lists over 200,000 clones, less than 90% occurring once. There are a few counts of this clone. CDR3 length: 15 amino acids. After removal of 6 bases from V and 0 bases from J, the junction contained 2 bases not matched to a gene. CDR1 is SGHAT, CDR2 FQNNGV, per germline.

The chain carries TRBV11-2 and TRBJ2-2; 9 positions agree with TRBD1. This receptor was obtained from a woman aged 25 to 39 who had been exposed to COVID-19. The sequenced material came from PBMCs or T cells enriched from blood (not recorded which). In DNA, the CDR3 is TGTGCCAGCAGGCGACAGGGGGCGAACACCGGGGAGCTGTTTTTT. It encodes CASRRQGANTGELFF.